This passage covers 23 T cell receptor beta chains from one sample sequenced in a study of T cell responses to AZD1222 COVID-19 vaccine. Sequencing used immunoSEQ multiplex PCR; TCRdb keeps in-frame clones, though not all of them. Altogether 70,000 to 80,000 clones are present, 60% to 85% being singletons, with the ten largest covering roughly 50%. Sample: peripheral blood, taken 28 days after the second AZD1222 dose. The receptors were gathered from an adult who received the AZD1222 COVID-19 vaccine.

The genes are TRBV6-5 and TRBJ2-7; either TRBD1 or TRBD2 may fit D (5 bases each). This CDR3 has 13 amino acids. V was cut by 11 bases and J by 3 bases, with 17 bases left in between. The germline CDR1 and CDR2 sequences are MNHEY and SVGAGI. DNA for the CDR3: TGTGCCGCTCACCCGAGGGGCCACTACGAGCAGTACTTC. Residues: CAAHPRGHYEQYF.

This chain connects TRBV29-1 to TRBJ2-1; either TRBD1 or TRBD2 may supply D (5 bases each). The CDR3 has 14 residues. The V and J ends lost 4 bases and 9 bases respectively, with 19 bases between them. CDR1 and CDR2 (germline): SQVTM, ANQGSEA. CDR3 loop: CSVVGSRNGGEQFF. The DNA of the CDR3 is TGCAGCGTTGTTGGAAGTCGGAATGGGGGTGAGCAGTTCTTC.

This clone occurred once. The V gene is TRBV30, the J gene TRBJ1-5; D possibly corresponds to TRBD1 (5 bases). Germline CDR1 and CDR2: GTSNPN and SVGIG (reference sequence). The CDR3 consists of 14 residues. V shed 5 bases and J shed 4 bases, with 15 bases lying between them. CDR3 bases: TGTGCCTGGTCTTATCAGGGCACTAATCAGCCCCAGCATTTT. Translation: CAWSYQGTNQPQHF.

The V call is TRBV7-9, the J call TRBJ2-7, with TRBD1 identical over 9 bases. Germline CDR1 SEHNR, CDR2 FQNEAQ (reference sequence). The CDR3 runs 16 residues. Trimming took 1 base from V and 3 from J; bases not matched to a gene: 7. The CDR3 here is CASSLGTGAKSYEQYF. The CDR3 nucleotides read TGTGCCAGCAGCTTAGGGACAGGGGCAAAAAGCTACGAGCAGTACTTC.

The chain carries TRBV6-5 and TRBJ1-1; D unresolved. This CDR3 spans 13 amino acids. Per the germline V gene, CDR1 is MNHEY and CDR2 is SVGAGI. Between the trimmed V and J ends, which lost 11 bases and 0 bases, there was a span of 13 bases. The CDR3 sequence: CAVAAPMNTEAFF. The CDR3 nucleotides read TGTGCCGTTGCAGCCCCAATGAACACTGAAGCTTTCTTT.

The gene calls are TRBV6-5 and TRBJ2-7, with a possible D match to TRBD2 (6 bases). The CDR3 contains 14 residues. Germline loops: CDR1 MNHEY, CDR2 SVGAGI. The germline V and J ends were trimmed by 2 bases and 6 bases, with 14 bases remaining between them. CDR3 in amino acids: CASSYALSSGEQYF. CDR3 sequence (DNA): TGTGCCAGCAGTTACGCCCTTAGTAGCGGCGAGCAGTACTTC.

CDR3 sequence: CASSYHRDRNTGELFF. CDR3 nucleotide sequence: TGTGCCAGCAGTTATCACCGGGACAGGAACACCGGGGAGCTGTTTTTT. V is TRBV27 and J is TRBJ2-2, with 7 bases matching TRBD1. With 4 bases clipped from V and 1 base from J, the junction kept 6 bases outside the gene matches. The germline gives CDR1 MNHEY, CDR2 SMNVEV (reference sequence). The CDR3 has 16 residues.

The J gene is TRBJ2-1, the V gene TRBV19, with D maybe TRBD2 (6 bases). Germline V gene sequence: CDR1 LNHDA, CDR2 SQIVND (reference sequence). The CDR3 totals 14 residues. V dropped 7 bases and J dropped 2 bases, with 12 bases sitting between them. CDR3 residues: CASKGGVTYNEQFF. As DNA, the CDR3 is TGTGCCAGTAAAGGAGGGGTGACCTACAATGAGCAGTTCTTC.

The J gene is TRBJ2-1, the V gene TRBV7-9; TRBD2 aligns across 9 bases. From germline, CDR1 is SEHNR and CDR2 FQNEAQ (reference sequence). Trimming removed 3 bases from V and 12 bases from J; junction bases left unmatched: 9. The CDR3 is 14 residues long. The CDR3, as DNA: TGTGCCAGCAGCTTTCCTAGCGGGGCGTTGGGGCAGTTCTTC. Its translation: CASSFPSGALGQFF.

J is TRBJ1-1 and V is TRBV28; weak D call: TRBD1 (5 bases). In germline, CDR1 is MDHEN, CDR2 SYDVKM. V was pared by 6 bases and J by 3 bases, with 14 bases between. The CDR3 consists of 14 residues. This CDR3 reads CASSPGGEYTEAFF. The CDR3 nucleotides are TGTGCCAGCAGCCCGGGGGGGGAGTACACTGAAGCTTTCTTT.

This sequence joins TRBV19 and TRBJ1-2, with D possibly being TRBD1 (5 bases). This CDR3 has 14 amino acids. V lost 6 bases and J lost 0, with 11 bases in between. The germline gives CDR1 LNHDA, CDR2 SQIVND (reference sequence). The CDR3 is CASRKTVANYGYTF. As DNA, the CDR3 is TGTGCCAGTAGAAAGACAGTTGCTAACTATGGCTACACCTTC.

The gene calls are TRBV28 and TRBJ2-2; D ambiguous. The CDR3 is 17 amino acids. Germline CDR1 and CDR2: MDHEN and SYDVKM. Trimming took off 4 bases at V and 7 bases at J, with 22 bases between the two ends. CDR3 amino acids: CASSSTGMAVNFGELFF. CDR3 coding DNA: TGTGCCAGCAGTTCCACCGGCATGGCAGTAAATTTCGGGGAGCTGTTTTTT.

The J gene is TRBJ2-1, the V gene TRBV9; TRBD2 agrees at 11 bases. Germline V gene lookup returns CDR1 SGDLS and CDR2 YYNGEE. The CDR3 is 17 amino acids. V lost 0 bases, J lost 5 bases, and 7 bases stayed unmatched. The CDR3 sequence is CASSVGVGSGRDNEQFF. CDR3 sequence (DNA): TGTGCCAGCAGCGTAGGAGTGGGTAGCGGGAGGGACAATGAGCAGTTCTTC.

The chain employs TRBV5-1 and TRBJ2-3; D might be TRBD2 (6 bases). CDR1 is SGHRS, CDR2 YFSETQ, per germline. V lost 3 bases, J lost 2 bases, and 13 bases lay in between. This CDR3 has 15 residues. The CDR3 loop reads CASSSGLRNTDTQYF. CDR3 bases: TGCGCCAGCAGCTCGGGACTCCGAAACACAGATACGCAGTATTTT.

The CDR3 DNA sequence: TGCAGCGTTGAACGTCTAGCGGGTGCCAATGAGCAGTTCTTC. Translating gives CSVERLAGANEQFF. This sequence joins TRBV29-1 and TRBJ2-1; TRBD2 matches 8 bases. The CDR3 spans 14 residues. Germline CDR1 SQVTM, CDR2 ANQGSEA. V trimming: 2 bases; J trimming: 6 bases; junction bases outside the gene matches: 6.

The gene calls are TRBV7-2 and TRBJ1-1, with D unclear. Trimming pared 2 bases from V and 4 bases from J, leaving 20 bases between. The CDR3 loop spans 17 amino acids. Germline values: CDR1 SGHTA, CDR2 FQGNSA. CDR3 nucleotides: TGTGCCAGCAGCTTATCTCATGGGCAGACACGGACCACTGAAGCTTTCTTT. Translating it yields CASSLSHGQTRTTEAFF.

The chain carries TRBV10-3 and TRBJ2-3, with 7 nucleotides matching TRBD2. V dropped 8 bases and J dropped 2; count of bases not matched to a gene: 7. Germline CDR1 ENHRY, CDR2 SYGVKD. The CDR3 totals 14 residues. The CDR3 loop is CAIRAGDHTDTQYF. CDR3 DNA sequence: TGTGCCATCCGGGCGGGGGACCACACAGATACGCAGTATTTT.

The rearrangement uses TRBV20-1 and TRBJ2-1; no reliable D call. The V gene's germline CDR1 is DFQATT and CDR2 SNEGSKA (reference sequence). CDR3 size: 11 residues. V lost 2 bases to trimming and J lost 10 bases, with 9 bases between them. CDR3 sequence: CSARSPREQFF. In DNA form, the CDR3 reads TGCAGTGCTAGATCCCCAAGGGAGCAGTTCTTC.

The J gene is TRBJ1-6, the V gene TRBV30; TRBD1 matches at 9 bases. The germline V gene encodes CDR1 GTSNPN and CDR2 SVGIG (reference sequence). V dropped 1 base and J dropped 10; count of bases not matched to a gene: 14. The CDR3 is 17 amino acids. CDR3: CAWSARQGVPLGSPLHF. The CDR3 DNA is TGTGCCTGGAGTGCCCGACAGGGGGTCCCTCTAGGGTCACCCCTCCACTTT.

This chain connects TRBV5-1 to TRBJ1-2; D is perhaps TRBD1 (6 bases). The CDR3 has 14 residues. Trimming took off 5 bases at V and 2 bases at J, with 13 bases between the two ends. The V gene's germline CDR1 is SGHRS and CDR2 YFSETQ. The CDR3 loop is CASRQGDRNYGYTF. The CDR3 DNA sequence: TGCGCCAGCAGACAGGGCGATAGGAACTATGGCTACACCTTC.

CDR3: CASSAGQGGDEQYF. CDR3 sequence (DNA): TGCGCCAGCAGCGCAGGACAGGGTGGGGACGAGCAGTACTTC. The chain joins TRBV5-1 to TRBJ2-7, with TRBD1 identical over 8 bases. The germline CDR1 and CDR2 sequences are SGHRS and YFSETQ. The CDR3 sequence is 14 residues long. The V segment lost 4 bases and the J segment 5 bases; nucleotides outside the gene matches: 8.

J is TRBJ2-7 and V is TRBV2; 7 bases are shared with TRBD1. This CDR3 comprises 12 residues. The V segment lost 7 bases and the J segment 2 bases; nucleotides outside the gene matches: 2. Per the germline V gene, CDR1 is SNHLY and CDR2 is FYNNEI. CDR3 protein: CASNGQAYEQYF. In DNA form, the CDR3 reads TGTGCCAGCAATGGACAGGCCTACGAGCAGTACTTC.

This clone was seen only a few times. The chain carries TRBV3-1 (or the pseudogene TRBV3-2) and TRBJ1-1; D not resolved. The V end was cut by 0 bases, the J end by 4 bases, with 15 bases between. The CDR3 is made up of 16 amino acids. Germline lookup yields CDR1 LGHDT and CDR2 YNNKEL (reference sequence). CDR3 sequence (DNA): TGTGCCAGCAGCCAAGATCTGGCAGGCCCCAGCACTGAAGCTTTCTTT. This codes for CASSQDLAGPSTEAFF.